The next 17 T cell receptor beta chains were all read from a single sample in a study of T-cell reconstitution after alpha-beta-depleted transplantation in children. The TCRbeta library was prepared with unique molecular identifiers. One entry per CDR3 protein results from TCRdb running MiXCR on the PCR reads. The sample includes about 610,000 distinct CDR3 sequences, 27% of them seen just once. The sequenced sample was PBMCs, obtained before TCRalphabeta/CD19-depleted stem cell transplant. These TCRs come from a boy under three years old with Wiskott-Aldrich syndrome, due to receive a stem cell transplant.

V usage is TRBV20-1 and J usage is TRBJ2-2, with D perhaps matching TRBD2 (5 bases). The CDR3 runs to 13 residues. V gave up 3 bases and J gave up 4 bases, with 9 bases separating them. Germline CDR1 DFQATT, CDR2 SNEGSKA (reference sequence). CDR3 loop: CSASPRGTGELFF. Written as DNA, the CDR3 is TGCAGTGCTAGTCCCCGGGGCACCGGGGAGCTGTTTTTT.

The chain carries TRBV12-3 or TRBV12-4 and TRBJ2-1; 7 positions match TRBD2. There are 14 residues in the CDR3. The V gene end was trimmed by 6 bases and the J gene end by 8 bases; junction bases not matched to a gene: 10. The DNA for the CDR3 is TGTGCCAGCAGGACACTAGCGCGAGGCGATGAGCAGTTCTTC. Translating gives CASRTLARGDEQFF.

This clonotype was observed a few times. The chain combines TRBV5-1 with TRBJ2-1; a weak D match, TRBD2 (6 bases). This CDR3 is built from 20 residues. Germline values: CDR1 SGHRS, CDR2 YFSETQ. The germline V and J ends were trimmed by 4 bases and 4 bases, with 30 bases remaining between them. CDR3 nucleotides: TGCGCCAGCAGCCGGTGGAGCCAAGAACACCGGGACTTCGCGTACAATGAGCAGTTCTTC. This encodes CASSRWSQEHRDFAYNEQFF.

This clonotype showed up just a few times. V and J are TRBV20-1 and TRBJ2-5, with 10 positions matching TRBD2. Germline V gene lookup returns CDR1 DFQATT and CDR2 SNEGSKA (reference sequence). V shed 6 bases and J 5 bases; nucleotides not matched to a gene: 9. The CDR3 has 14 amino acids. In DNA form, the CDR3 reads TGCAGTGCGACACTAGCGGGAAGCGGGGAGACCCAGTACTTC. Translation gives CSATLAGSGETQYF.

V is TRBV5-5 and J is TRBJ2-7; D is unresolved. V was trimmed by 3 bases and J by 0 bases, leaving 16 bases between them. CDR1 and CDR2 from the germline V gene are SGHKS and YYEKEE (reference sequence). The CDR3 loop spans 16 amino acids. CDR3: CASSYRLAASSYEQYF. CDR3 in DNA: TGTGCCAGCAGCTATCGTTTAGCAGCGAGCTCCTACGAGCAGTACTTC.

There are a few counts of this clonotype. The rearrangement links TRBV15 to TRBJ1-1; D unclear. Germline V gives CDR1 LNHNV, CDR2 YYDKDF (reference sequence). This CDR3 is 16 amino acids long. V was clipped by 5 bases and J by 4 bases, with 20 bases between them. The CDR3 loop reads CATSEHTTGGITEAFF. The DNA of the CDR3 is TGTGCCACCAGCGAACATACGACCGGAGGGATCACTGAAGCTTTCTTT.

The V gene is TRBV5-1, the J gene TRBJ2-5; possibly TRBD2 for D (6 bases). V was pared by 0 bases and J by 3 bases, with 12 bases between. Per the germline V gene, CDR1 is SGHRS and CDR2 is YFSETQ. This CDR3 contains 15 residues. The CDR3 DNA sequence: TGCGCCAGCAGCTTGGTGGGTAGCGGAGAAGAGACCCAGTACTTC. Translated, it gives CASSLVGSGEETQYF.

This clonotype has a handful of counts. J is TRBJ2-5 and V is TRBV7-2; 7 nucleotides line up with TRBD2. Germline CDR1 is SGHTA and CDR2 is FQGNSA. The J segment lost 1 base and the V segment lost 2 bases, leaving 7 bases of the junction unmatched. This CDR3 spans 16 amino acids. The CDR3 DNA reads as TGTGCCAGCAGCTTAAGTCTCGCTAGCGGCCAAGAGACCCAGTACTTC. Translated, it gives CASSLSLASGQETQYF.

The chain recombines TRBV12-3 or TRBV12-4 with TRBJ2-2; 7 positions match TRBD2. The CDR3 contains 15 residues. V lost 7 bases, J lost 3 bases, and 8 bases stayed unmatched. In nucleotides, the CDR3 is TGTGCCAGCAAAAAACGGGAGGTGCACACCGGGGAGCTGTTTTTT. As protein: CASKKREVHTGELFF.

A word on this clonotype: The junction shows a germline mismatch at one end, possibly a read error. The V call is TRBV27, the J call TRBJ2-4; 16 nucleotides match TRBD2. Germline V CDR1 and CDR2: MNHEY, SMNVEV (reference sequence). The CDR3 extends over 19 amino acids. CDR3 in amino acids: CASSSRGTSGRETKNSQYF. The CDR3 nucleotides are TGTGCCAGCAGTTCACGAGGGACTAGCGGGAGGGAGACCAAAAACAGTCAGTACTTC.

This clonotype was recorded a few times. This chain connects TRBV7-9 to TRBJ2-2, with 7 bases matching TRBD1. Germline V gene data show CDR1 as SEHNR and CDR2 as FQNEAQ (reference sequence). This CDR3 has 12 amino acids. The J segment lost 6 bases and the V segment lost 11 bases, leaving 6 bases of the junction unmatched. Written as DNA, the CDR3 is TGTGCCGCGATCCAGGGGGCCGGGGAGCTGTTTTTT. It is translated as CAAIQGAGELFF.

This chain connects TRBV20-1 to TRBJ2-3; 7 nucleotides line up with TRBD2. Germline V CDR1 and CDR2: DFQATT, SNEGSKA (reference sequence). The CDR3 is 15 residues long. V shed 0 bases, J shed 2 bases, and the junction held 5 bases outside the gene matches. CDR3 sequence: CSARDRGGATDTQYF. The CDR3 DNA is TGCAGTGCTAGAGATAGGGGAGGGGCCACAGATACGCAGTATTTT.

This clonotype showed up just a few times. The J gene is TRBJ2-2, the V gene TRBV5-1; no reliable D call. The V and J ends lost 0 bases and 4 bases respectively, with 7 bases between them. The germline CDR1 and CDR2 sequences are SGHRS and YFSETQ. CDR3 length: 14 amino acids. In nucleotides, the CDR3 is TGCGCCAGCAGCTTGGGAAAACTCACCGGGGAGCTGTTTTTT. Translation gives CASSLGKLTGELFF.

The CDR3 here is CASSLLGGERTYEQYF. DNA of the CDR3: TGTGCCAGCAGCTTACTAGGGGGTGAAAGGACCTACGAGCAGTACTTC. The V call is TRBV7-9, the J call TRBJ2-7, with TRBD1 as a possible D gene (6 bases). V lost 2 bases and J lost 2, with 16 bases in between. This CDR3 region has 16 residues. Germline V gene sequence: CDR1 SEHNR, CDR2 FQNEAQ (reference sequence).

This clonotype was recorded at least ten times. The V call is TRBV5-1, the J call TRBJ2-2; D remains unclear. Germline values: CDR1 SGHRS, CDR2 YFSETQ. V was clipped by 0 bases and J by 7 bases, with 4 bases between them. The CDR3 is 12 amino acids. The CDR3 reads CASSLDYGELFF. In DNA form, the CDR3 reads TGCGCCAGCAGCTTGGATTACGGGGAGCTGTTTTTT. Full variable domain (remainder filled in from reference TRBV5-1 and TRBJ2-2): KAGVTQTPRYLIKTRGQQVTLSCSPISGHRSVSWYQQTPGQGLQFLFEYFSETQRNKGNFPGRFSGRQFSNSRSEMNVSTLELGDSALYLCASSLDYGELFFGEGSRLTVL.

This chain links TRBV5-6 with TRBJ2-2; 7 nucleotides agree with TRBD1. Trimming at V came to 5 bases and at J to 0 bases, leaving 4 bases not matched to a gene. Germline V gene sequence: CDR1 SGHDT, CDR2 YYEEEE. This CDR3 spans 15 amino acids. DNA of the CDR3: TGTGCCAGCAGATTCGGGACAGCGAACACCGGGGAGCTGTTTTTT. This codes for CASRFGTANTGELFF.

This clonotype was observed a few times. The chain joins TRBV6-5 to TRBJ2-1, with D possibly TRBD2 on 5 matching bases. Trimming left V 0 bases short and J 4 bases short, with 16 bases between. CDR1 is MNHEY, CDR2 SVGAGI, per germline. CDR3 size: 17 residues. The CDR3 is CASSYSNLAHPYNEQFF. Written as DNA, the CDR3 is TGTGCCAGCAGTTACTCGAACCTAGCTCATCCTTACAATGAGCAGTTCTTC.